These 32 T cell receptor beta chains share one sample of origin, sequenced in a study of cytomegalovirus exposure and HLA in healthy donors. Clones were read by immunoSEQ multiplex PCR, and TCRdb kept only the in-frame ones, dropping some. The repertoire holds over 110,000 clones, with 80% to 90% as singletons. The sample comprised PBMCs. The receptors stem from a woman aged 30 to 39 in good health and CMV-seronegative.

V is TRBV11-1 and J is TRBJ2-7; D might be TRBD2 (5 bases). The ends were cut back, 5 bases at V and 1 base at J, with 6 bases in the middle. CDR1 and CDR2 (germline): SGHAT, FQDESV (reference sequence). The CDR3 consists of 12 residues. DNA for the CDR3: TGTGCCAGCAGCCGGGATTCCTACGAGCAGTACTTC. This encodes CASSRDSYEQYF. Full variable domain (remainder filled in from reference TRBV11-1 and TRBJ2-7): EAEVAQSPRYKITEKSQAVAFWCDPISGHATLYWYRQILGQGPELLVQFQDESVVDDSQLPKDRFSAERLKGVDSTLKIQPAELGDSAMYLCASSRDSYEQYFGPGTRLTVT.

The V gene is TRBV2, the J gene TRBJ2-2, with D perhaps matching TRBD1 (7 bases). The V gene's germline CDR1 is SNHLY and CDR2 FYNNEI. Trimming took 4 bases from V and 4 from J, leaving 13 bases between them. CDR3 size: 15 residues. Here the CDR3 DNA reads TGTGCCAGCAGTGTAGCGGACAGGCCCACCGGGGAGCTGTTTTTT. Amino acids: CASSVADRPTGELFF.

J is TRBJ2-5 and V is TRBV7-2, with a tentative D call TRBD2 (7 bases). With 6 bases removed from V and 5 bases from J, the gap between germline ends came to 19 bases. The CDR3 is 15 amino acids. Germline-derived CDR1 and CDR2 are SGHTA and FQGNSA. CDR3 bases: TGTGCCAGCAGTCCGATCGGGGGGCTAATGGAGACCCAGTACTTC. This gives the protein CASSPIGGLMETQYF.

The chain recombines TRBV11-3 with TRBJ2-2; TRBD1 matches at 7 bases. Trimming removed 3 bases from V and 4 bases from J; junction bases left unmatched: 8. This CDR3 contains 16 residues. Germline lookup yields CDR1 SGHNT and CDR2 YENEEA. CDR3 DNA sequence: TGTGCCAGCAGCTTTTCCTCGACAGGGTCCACCGGGGAGCTGTTTTTT. Its protein is CASSFSSTGSTGELFF.

The chain has TRBV7-3 and TRBJ2-6, with D possibly being TRBD1 (6 bases). CDR1 is SGHTA and CDR2 is FQGTGA in the germline V gene. The CDR3 totals 17 residues. The V and J ends lost 3 bases and 3 bases respectively, with 15 bases between them. The CDR3 DNA reads as TGTGCCAGCAGCTTCACAGGGTCGGTTTTTGGGGCCAACGTCCTGACTTTC. It translates to CASSFTGSVFGANVLTF.

The chain carries TRBV2 and TRBJ1-2, with 10 bases aligning to TRBD1. The CDR3 loop spans 13 amino acids. V trimming: 6 bases; J trimming: 6 bases; junction bases outside the gene matches: 4. CDR1 and CDR2 from the germline V gene are SNHLY and FYNNEI. The CDR3: CASRVDRGHGYTF. In DNA form, the CDR3 reads TGTGCCAGCAGGGTTGACAGGGGGCATGGCTACACCTTC.

The rearrangement links TRBV5-1 to TRBJ2-1, with 11 bases lining up with TRBD2. The junction had 4 bases not matched to a gene; V was cut back by 5 bases and J by 6 bases. The CDR3 sequence is 14 residues long. Germline CDR1 is SGHRS and CDR2 is YFSETQ. The CDR3 protein is CASRVAGGPNEQFF. The CDR3 DNA reads as TGCGCCAGCAGGGTAGCGGGGGGGCCCAATGAGCAGTTCTTC.

The V call is TRBV10-3, the J call TRBJ2-7; TRBD2 agrees at 7 bases. Germline trimming cut 1 base from V and 1 base from J; bases unmatched to any gene: 1. The CDR3 consists of 14 residues. Germline V lookup: CDR1 ENHRY, CDR2 SYGVKD. The CDR3 protein is CAISELGGSYEQYF. CDR3 nucleotides: TGTGCCATCAGTGAGTTGGGGGGGTCCTACGAGCAGTACTTC.

This clone came up a few times. This chain connects TRBV19 to TRBJ2-2, with 7 bases identical to TRBD1. Germline CDR1 is LNHDA and CDR2 is SQIVND (reference sequence). This CDR3 spans 14 amino acids. J gave up 4 bases and V 6 bases, and 5 bases lay outside the gene matches. The CDR3 DNA is TGTGCCAGTAGAAAGACAGGGTCCACCGGGGAGCTGTTTTTT. Encoded protein: CASRKTGSTGELFF.

V usage is TRBV7-2 and J usage is TRBJ1-4, with no clear D. V gave up 2 bases and J gave up 3 bases, with 10 bases separating them. Germline lookup yields CDR1 SGHTA and CDR2 FQGNSA. The CDR3 is made up of 15 amino acids. The CDR3 reads CASSLFRMSNEKLFF. The CDR3 nucleotides are TGTGCCAGCAGCTTATTCAGGATGTCTAATGAAAAACTGTTTTTT. The variable domain in full, completed from reference TRBV7-2 and TRBJ1-4, reads GAGVSQSPSNKVTEKGKDVELRCDPISGHTALYWYRQSLGQGLEFLIYFQGNSAPDKSGLPSDRFSAERTGGSVSTLTIQRTQQEDSAVYLCASSLFRMSNEKLFFGSGTQLSVL.

The J gene is TRBJ2-1, the V gene TRBV28; 7 nucleotides align to TRBD1. The CDR3 totals 15 residues. Germline V gives CDR1 MDHEN, CDR2 SYDVKM. V was clipped by 2 bases and J by 5 bases; unmatched bases: 6. CDR3 in amino acids: CASSLEGAKHNEQFF. The CDR3 DNA follows: TGTGCCAGCAGTTTAGAGGGGGCGAAGCACAATGAGCAGTTCTTC.

The chain employs TRBV13 and TRBJ2-3; TRBD2 agrees at 11 bases. This CDR3 is built from 19 residues. Trimming at V came to 5 bases and at J to 0 bases, leaving 13 bases not matched to a gene. Germline V gene data show CDR1 as PRHDT and CDR2 as FYEKMQ (reference sequence). The DNA of the CDR3 is TGTGCCAGCAGCGCCGCTTGGGCTAGCGGGGGGACTAGCACAGATACGCAGTATTTT. Residues: CASSAAWASGGTSTDTQYF.

The chain has TRBV2 and TRBJ1-4; the D is unclear. The CDR3 consists of 14 residues. Germline CDR1 SNHLY, CDR2 FYNNEI. Trimming shortened V by 6 bases and J by 0 bases, and 8 bases separated the two germline ends. The CDR3 coding sequence is TGTGCCAGCAGCCTACAGTCAACTAATGAAAAACTGTTTTTT. This translates into CASSLQSTNEKLFF.

The CDR3 nucleotides read TGTGCCAGCAGCCTCCACAGGGGGCTAACTGAAGCTTTCTTT. Translating it yields CASSLHRGLTEAFF. The genes are TRBV6-6 and TRBJ1-1; 9 bases align to TRBD1. Trimming at V came to 6 bases and at J to 5 bases, leaving 7 bases not matched to a gene. Germline V gene lookup returns CDR1 MNHNY and CDR2 SVGAGI (reference sequence). The CDR3 extends over 14 amino acids.

This chain uses TRBV19 with TRBJ1-5, with D possibly matching TRBD1 (6 bases). Trimming took off 2 bases at V and 7 bases at J, with 18 bases between the two ends. Per the germline V gene, CDR1 is LNHDA and CDR2 is SQIVND (reference sequence). The CDR3 length is 16 residues. The CDR3 loop is CASSIIGTGPTQPQHF. As DNA, the CDR3 is TGTGCCAGTAGTATAATTGGAACAGGGCCCACGCAGCCCCAGCATTTT.

This clone was seen only once. The V and J genes are TRBV19 and TRBJ2-2; 8 nucleotides line up with TRBD1. CDR3 length equals 15 residues. J lost 8 bases, V lost 6 bases, and 11 bases had no gene match. Per the germline V gene, CDR1 is LNHDA and CDR2 is SQIVND (reference sequence). CDR3 in amino acids: CASRKGTGPSGELFF. The CDR3 nucleotides are TGTGCCAGTAGGAAAGGGACAGGTCCCTCTGGGGAGCTGTTTTTT.

This clone was recorded once. The J gene is TRBJ2-7, the V gene TRBV6-1, with a tentative D call TRBD2 (6 bases). Trimming removed 2 bases at V and 2 bases at J, with 10 bases between. Germline values: CDR1 MNHNS, CDR2 SASEGT. The CDR3 runs 14 residues. CDR3 in amino acids: CASSELGTPYEQYF. The CDR3 coding sequence is TGTGCCAGCAGTGAACTGGGGACTCCCTACGAGCAGTACTTC.

The chain recombines TRBV5-4 with TRBJ2-2; D is perhaps TRBD1 (6 bases). Trimming stripped 0 bases from V and 4 bases from J, with 7 bases between. Germline loops: CDR1 SGHNT, CDR2 YYREEE (reference sequence). This CDR3 spans 14 amino acids. CDR3 protein: CASSLGQATGELFF. Here the CDR3 DNA reads TGTGCCAGCAGCTTGGGACAGGCCACCGGGGAGCTGTTTTTT.

CDR3 amino acids: CASSVAGGSGYGYTF. In DNA, the CDR3 is TGTGCCAGCAGCGTCGCAGGGGGCTCAGGCTATGGCTACACCTTC. The chain couples TRBV9 to TRBJ1-2, with 8 bases identical to TRBD1. V lost 2 bases, J lost 4 bases, and 7 bases stayed unmatched. Germline V lookup: CDR1 SGDLS, CDR2 YYNGEE. CDR3 size: 15 residues.

Points on this clone: At the DNA level, this CDR3 is encoded by other sequences in the same sample as well. V usage is TRBV5-1 and J usage is TRBJ1-2; D not certain. The CDR3 is 14 amino acids. From germline, CDR1 is SGHRS and CDR2 YFSETQ. V shed 0 bases and J shed 1 base, with 7 bases lying between them. CDR3 in amino acids: CASSLDGFNYGYTF. The CDR3 DNA reads TGCGCCAGCAGCTTGGACGGTTTTAACTATGGCTACACCTTC.

The chain combines TRBV18 with TRBJ2-1, with 13 bases lining up with TRBD2. CDR3 size: 15 residues. V gave up 6 bases and J gave up 7 bases; unmatched junction bases: 6. Germline CDR1 KGHSH, CDR2 LQKENI. The CDR3 region has the DNA TGTGCCAGCTCCTCCCCGGGACTAGCGGGGAATGAGCAGTTCTTC. Translation: CASSSPGLAGNEQFF.

The sample holds a few counts of this clone. This chain links TRBV12-5 with TRBJ1-1; D may be TRBD1 (6 bases). The V end lost 6 bases, the J end lost 1 base, and 12 bases lay between the germline ends. CDR1 LGHNT and CDR2 FRNRAP come from the germline V gene. This CDR3 spans 14 amino acids. This CDR3 is CASGPDRPNTEAFF. CDR3 nucleotide sequence: TGTGCTAGTGGCCCTGACAGGCCGAACACTGAAGCTTTCTTT.

The chain combines TRBV27 with TRBJ2-7; 8 nucleotides line up with TRBD1. Germline V gene data show CDR1 as MNHEY and CDR2 as SMNVEV (reference sequence). V lost 3 bases to trimming and J lost 6 bases; unmatched junction nucleotides: 4. The CDR3 is 13 amino acids. Here the CDR3 DNA reads TGTGCCAGCAGTTTTGGCAGGGGGCTCGAGCAGTACTTC. As protein: CASSFGRGLEQYF.

The V gene is TRBV10-3, the J gene TRBJ2-1; D call uncertain. The V gene lost 11 bases and the J gene lost 4 bases, with 18 bases spanning the gap. Per the germline V gene, CDR1 is ENHRY and CDR2 is SYGVKD. This CDR3 spans 14 amino acids. In DNA, the CDR3 is TGTGCCTCCACAGACAAACAAGTATACAATGAGCAGTTCTTC. Translating it yields CASTDKQVYNEQFF.

Only one count was recorded for this clone. The chain combines TRBV28 with TRBJ1-5, with D maybe TRBD1 (6 bases). This CDR3 comprises 13 residues. The V gene's germline CDR1 is MDHEN and CDR2 SYDVKM. Trimming cost V 11 bases and J 4 bases, with 15 bases left between them. The CDR3 DNA reads TGTGCCGGGTCCGGGACACATAATCAGCCCCAGCATTTT. Translating it yields CAGSGTHNQPQHF.

The chain carries TRBV5-1 and TRBJ1-2, with TRBD1 matching 10 bases. Germline trimming cut 0 bases from V and 6 bases from J; bases unmatched to any gene: 11. This CDR3 region has 17 residues. Per germline, CDR1 SGHRS and CDR2 YFSETQ. CDR3: CASSLGYGTGVLDGYTF. CDR3 coding DNA: TGCGCCAGCAGCTTGGGGTACGGGACAGGGGTCCTCGATGGCTACACCTTC.

This clone was picked up a small number of times. This chain joins TRBV5-6 and TRBJ1-1, with D tentatively TRBD1 (6 bases). The CDR3 is 12 amino acids. Germline loops: CDR1 SGHDT, CDR2 YYEEEE. V lost 3 bases and J lost 10, with 13 bases in between. CDR3 bases: TGTGCCAGCAGCTGGGGGGGGCGTCGAGCTTTCTTT. It yields the protein CASSWGGRRAFF.

This chain connects TRBV7-3 to TRBJ2-1; D possibly corresponds to TRBD2 (6 bases). V shed 1 base and J shed 8 bases, with 9 bases lying between them. Germline assignment: CDR1 SGHTA and CDR2 FQGTGA. The CDR3 length is 13 residues. Here the CDR3 DNA reads TGTGCCAGCAGCTTAAGGAGCGGGTATGAGCAGTTCTTC. It specifies CASSLRSGYEQFF. Full variable domain (missing parts from reference TRBV7-3 and TRBJ2-1): GAGVSQTPSNKVTEKGKYVELRCDPISGHTALYWYRQSLGQGPEFLIYFQGTGAADDSGLPNDRFFAVRPEGSVSTLKIQRTERGDSAVYLCASSLRSGYEQFFGPGTRLTVL.

The chain uses TRBV6-5 and TRBJ1-5; no clear D gene. The CDR3 covers 14 residues. CDR1 and CDR2 (germline): MNHEY, SVGAGI. V dropped 7 bases and J dropped 2 bases, with 12 bases sitting between them. The CDR3 sequence: CASNGQVGNQPQHF. The CDR3 coding sequence is TGTGCCAGCAACGGTCAAGTTGGCAATCAGCCCCAGCATTTT.

Only one count was recorded for this clone. V is TRBV28 and J is TRBJ2-2; D perhaps matches TRBD1 (6 bases). Germline CDR1 reads MDHEN; CDR2 reads SYDVKM. Trimming pared 6 bases from V and 5 bases from J, leaving 16 bases between. The CDR3 loop spans 15 amino acids. As DNA, the CDR3 is TGTGCCAGCAGCTCGCCTAATACAGGGACCGGGGAGCTGTTTTTT. This codes for CASSSPNTGTGELFF.

The rearrangement joins TRBV5-4 to TRBJ2-1; maybe TRBD2 (8 bases). The CDR3 is 15 residues long. The germline gives CDR1 SGHNT, CDR2 YYREEE (reference sequence). V was shortened by 4 bases and J by 9 bases, with 20 bases between the two germline ends. The CDR3 sequence is CASSPRTSQGGEQFF. The CDR3, as DNA: TGTGCCAGCAGCCCTCGGACTAGCCAGGGGGGTGAGCAGTTCTTC. The full variable domain, its missing parts supplied by reference TRBV5-4 and TRBJ2-1, is ETGVTQSPTHLIKTRGQQVTLRCSSQSGHNTVSWYQQALGQGPQFIFQYYREEENGRGNFPPRFSGLQFPNYSSELNVNALELDDSALYLCASSPRTSQGGEQFFGPGTRLTVL.

This chain joins TRBV5-1 and TRBJ2-3; D remains ambiguous. Germline V lookup: CDR1 SGHRS, CDR2 YFSETQ. Trimming stripped 3 bases from V and 7 bases from J, with 6 bases between. The CDR3 runs to 11 residues. The CDR3 loop reads CASSSGNTQYF. In DNA form, the CDR3 reads TGCGCCAGCAGCTCAGGAAATACGCAGTATTTT.